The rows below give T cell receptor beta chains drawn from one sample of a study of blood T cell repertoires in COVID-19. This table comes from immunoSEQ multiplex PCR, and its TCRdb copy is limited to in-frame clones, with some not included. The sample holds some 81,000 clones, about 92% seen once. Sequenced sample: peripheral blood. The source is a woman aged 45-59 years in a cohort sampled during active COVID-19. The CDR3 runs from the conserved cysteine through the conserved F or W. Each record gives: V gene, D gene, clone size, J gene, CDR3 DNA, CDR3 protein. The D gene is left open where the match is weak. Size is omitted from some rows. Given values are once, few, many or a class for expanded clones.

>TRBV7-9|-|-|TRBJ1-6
TGTGCCAGCAGCGTATCCGTGGCGACAGAATCACCCCTCCACTTT
CASSVSVATESPLHF
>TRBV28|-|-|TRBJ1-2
TGTGCCAGCAGTTTAGCTCCCCGGGGGGCGGGTCTTGGCTACACCTTC
CASSLAPRGAGLGYTF
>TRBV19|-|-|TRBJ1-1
TGTGCCAGTAGGAATACCGAGGTGGGGGGTGATGGCACTGAAGCTTTCTTT
CASRNTEVGGDGTEAFF
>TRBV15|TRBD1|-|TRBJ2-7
TGTGCCACCAGCAGAGATCGGACAGGGGGTTACGAGCAGTACTTC
CATSRDRTGGYEQYF
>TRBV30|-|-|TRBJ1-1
TGTGCCTGGAATTCTGGGGGGGCCACTGAAGCTTTCTTT
CAWNSGGATEAFF
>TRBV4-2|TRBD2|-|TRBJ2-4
TGTGCCAGCAGCCCCCGGACCGGGGGGGGCTTAGCCAAAAACATTCAGTACTTC
CASSPRTGGGLAKNIQYF
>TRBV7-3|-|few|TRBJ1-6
TGTGCCAGCAGCCATCAGCCCCAGGGGACCTATAATTCACCCCTCCACTTT
CASSHQPQGTYNSPLHF
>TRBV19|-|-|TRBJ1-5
TGTGCCAGTACCCGCGGGGGGGGCATGAATCAGCCCCAGCATTTT
CASTRGGGMNQPQHF
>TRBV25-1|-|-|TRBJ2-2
TGTGCCAGCAGTGAAGACAGTACCGGGGAGCTGTTTTTT
CASSEDSTGELFF
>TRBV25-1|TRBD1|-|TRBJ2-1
TGTGCCACCGGGACAGGGGGCTTCAATGAGCAGTTCTTC
CATGTGGFNEQFF
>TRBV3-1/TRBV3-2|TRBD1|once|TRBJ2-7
TGTGCCAGCAGCCTTGGGACAGGGGGCTCCTACGAGCAGTACTTC
CASSLGTGGSYEQYF
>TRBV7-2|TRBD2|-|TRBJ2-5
TGTGCCAGCAGCCCGACTAGCGGGAGGGAGACCCAGTACTTC
CASSPTSGRETQYF
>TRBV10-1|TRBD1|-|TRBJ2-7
TGCGCCAGCAGCCGGGACAGCTCCTACGAGCAGTACTTC
CASSRDSSYEQYF
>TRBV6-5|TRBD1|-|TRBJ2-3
TGTGCCAGCAGTTACGGGACAGGGGGGGATACGCAGTATTTT
CASSYGTGGDTQYF
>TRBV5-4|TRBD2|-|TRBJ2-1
TGTGCCAGCAACTTGGTCCGGGAGGCGGGGAATGAGCAGTTCTTC
CASNLVREAGNEQFF
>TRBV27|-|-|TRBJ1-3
TGTGCCAGCAGTTTATCGTTACGCGACACGTATTTGGGAAACACCATATATTTT
CASSLSLRDTYLGNTIYF
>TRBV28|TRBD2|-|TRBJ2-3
TGTGCCAGCAGTTTACCTAGCGGGGACCTCGCTACGCAGTATTTT
CASSLPSGDLATQYF
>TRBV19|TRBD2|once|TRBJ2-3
TGTGCCAGTACGGCGCGGGGGGCCACAGATACGCAGTATTTT
CASTARGATDTQYF
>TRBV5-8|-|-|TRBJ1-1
TGTGCCAGCAGCAACAGGGTTAACACTGAAGCTTTCTTT
CASSNRVNTEAFF
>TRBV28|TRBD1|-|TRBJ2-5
TGTGCCAGCAGTCCCCCGGGGACAGGGCGTCAAGAGACCCAGTACTTC
CASSPPGTGRQETQYF
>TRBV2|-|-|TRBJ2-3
TGTGCCAGCAGGGGAGTAGATACGCAGTATTTT
CASRGVDTQYF
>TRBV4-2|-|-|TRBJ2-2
TGTGCCAGCAGCCAAGATCGGGGCGGGACGGACACCGGGGAGCTGTTTTTT
CASSQDRGGTDTGELFF
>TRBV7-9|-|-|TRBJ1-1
TGTGCCAGCAGCTTACAGGATTGGAGGGGCAAAAACACTGAAGCTTTCTTT
CASSLQDWRGKNTEAFF
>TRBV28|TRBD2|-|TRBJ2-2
TGTGCCAGCAGGAGTAGCGGGAGGGCCACCGGGGAGCTGTTTTTT
CASRSSGRATGELFF
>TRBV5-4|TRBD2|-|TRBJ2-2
TGTGCCAGCAGCTTGGTAGTGAGAAGGGAGGGCACCGGGGAGCTGTTTTTT
CASSLVVRREGTGELFF
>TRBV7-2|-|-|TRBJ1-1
TGTGCCAGCAGCTTAGCATCGGAGACTGAAGCTTTCTTT
CASSLASETEAFF
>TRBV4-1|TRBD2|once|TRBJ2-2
TGCGCCAGCAGCCAAGGTCCGGTAGCGGGAGGTAGAAAGGGCACCGGGGAGCTGTTTTTT
CASSQGPVAGGRKGTGELFF
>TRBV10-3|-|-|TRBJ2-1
TGTGCCATCAGGCCCTCTAGCCGACCTTCCTACAATGAGCAGTTCTTC
CAIRPSSRPSYNEQFF